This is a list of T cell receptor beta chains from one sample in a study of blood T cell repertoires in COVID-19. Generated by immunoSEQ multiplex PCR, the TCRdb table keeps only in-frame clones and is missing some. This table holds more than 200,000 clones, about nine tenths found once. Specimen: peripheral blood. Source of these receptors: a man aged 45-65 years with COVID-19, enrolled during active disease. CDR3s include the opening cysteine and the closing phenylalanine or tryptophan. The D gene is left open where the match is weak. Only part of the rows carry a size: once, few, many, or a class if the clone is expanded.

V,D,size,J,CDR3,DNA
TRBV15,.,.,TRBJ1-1,CATSREPQGRGGTEAFF,TGTGCCACCAGCAGAGAGCCTCAGGGGAGGGGGGGAACTGAAGCTTTCTTT
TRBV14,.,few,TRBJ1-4,CASSQDLSTGNEKLFF,TGTGCCAGCAGCCAAGATCTTTCCACAGGAAATGAAAAACTGTTTTTT
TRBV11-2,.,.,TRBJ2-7,CASSFLGERGYEQYF,TGTGCCAGCAGCTTCCTGGGGGAAAGGGGGTACGAGCAGTACTTC
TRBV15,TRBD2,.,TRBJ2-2,CATSRGALAGGANTGELFF,TGTGCCACCAGCAGAGGTGCACTAGCGGGGGGCGCGAACACCGGGGAGCTGTTTTTT
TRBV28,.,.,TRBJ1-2,CASSRPGAQGYTF,TGTGCCAGCAGCCGGCCAGGGGCGCAAGGCTACACCTTC
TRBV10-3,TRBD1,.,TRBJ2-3,CAIRTGGVSTDTQYF,TGTGCCATCAGGACAGGGGGCGTTAGCACAGATACGCAGTATTTT
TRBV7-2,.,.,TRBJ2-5,CASSQTPAYQETQYF,TGTGCCAGCAGCCAAACCCCAGCGTACCAAGAGACCCAGTACTTC
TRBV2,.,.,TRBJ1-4,CASKGGVGEKLFF,TGTGCCAGCAAAGGGGGGGTGGGTGAAAAACTGTTTTTT
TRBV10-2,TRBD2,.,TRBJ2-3,CASTAAGVPDTQYF,TGCGCCAGCACCGCGGCGGGAGTGCCAGATACGCAGTATTTT
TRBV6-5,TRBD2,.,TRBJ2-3,CASIVRGGTDTQYF,TGTGCCAGCATCGTCCGGGGGGGCACAGATACGCAGTATTTT
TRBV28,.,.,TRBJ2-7,CASRLRTPPLSYEQYF,TGTGCCAGCAGGCTACGCACCCCCCCCCTCTCCTACGAGCAGTACTTC
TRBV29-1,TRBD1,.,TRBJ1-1,CSVVEGAAFF,TGCAGCGTTGTGGAGGGGGCGGCTTTCTTT
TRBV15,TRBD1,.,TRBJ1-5,CATSTGTGISPQHF,TGTGCCACCAGCACCGGGACAGGGATATCACCCCAGCATTTT
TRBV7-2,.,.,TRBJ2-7,CASSSLSYEQYF,TGTGCCAGCAGCTCCCTATCCTACGAGCAGTACTTC
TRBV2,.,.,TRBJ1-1,CASSEGHPPGTEAFF,TGTGCCAGCAGTGAAGGCCACCCGCCCGGGACTGAAGCTTTCTTT
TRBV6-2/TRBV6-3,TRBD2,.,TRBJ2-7,CASSSRHLSGGAYEQYF,TGTGCCAGCAGTTCCCGACACCTTAGCGGGGGGGCCTACGAGCAGTACTTC
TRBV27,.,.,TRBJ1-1,CASLTATEAFF,TGTGCCAGCCTGACAGCCACTGAAGCTTTCTTT
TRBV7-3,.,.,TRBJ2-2,CASSPTGNTGELFF,TGTGCCAGCAGCCCGACAGGGAACACCGGGGAGCTGTTTTTT
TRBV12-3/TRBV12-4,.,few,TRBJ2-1,CASSFSLNEQFF,TGTGCCAGCAGTTTTTCCCTCAATGAGCAGTTCTTC
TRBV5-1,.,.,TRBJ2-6,CASSLQGVGGGANVLTF,TGCGCCAGCAGCTTACAGGGAGTTGGAGGAGGGGCCAACGTCCTGACTTTC
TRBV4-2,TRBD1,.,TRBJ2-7,CASARDRTYEQYF,TGTGCCAGCGCTCGGGACAGGACTTACGAGCAGTACTTC
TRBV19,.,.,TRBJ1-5,CASSTTGPNQPQHF,TGTGCCAGTAGTACGACAGGACCCAATCAGCCCCAGCATTTT
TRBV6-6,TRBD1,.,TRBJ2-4,CASSYEGQEFF,TGTGCCAGCAGTTACGAGGGACAGGAGTTTTTC
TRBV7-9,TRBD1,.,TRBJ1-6,CASSSGQGDSPLHF,TGTGCCAGCAGCTCCGGACAGGGAGATTCACCCCTCCACTTT
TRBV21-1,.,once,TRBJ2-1,CASSRKRGVTYNEQFF,TGTGCCAGCAGCAGAAAGCGGGGGGTTACCTACAATGAGCAGTTCTTC
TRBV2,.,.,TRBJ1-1,CASRGGRLISRENTEAFF,TGTGCCAGCCGGGGGGGGAGGCTGATTAGCAGGGAGAACACTGAAGCTTTCTTT
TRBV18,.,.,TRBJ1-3,CASSPGDIGNTIYF,TGTGCCAGCTCACCTGGGGACATAGGAAACACCATATATTTT
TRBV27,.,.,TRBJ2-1,CASTPTRVSYNEQFF,TGTGCCAGCACCCCGACTAGGGTTTCCTACAATGAGCAGTTCTTC
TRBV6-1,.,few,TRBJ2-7,CASSEADRSNYEQYF,TGTGCCAGCAGTGAAGCGGACAGATCTAACTACGAGCAGTACTTC
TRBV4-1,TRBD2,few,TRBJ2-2,CASSQAPSGGAGTGELFF,TGCGCCAGCAGCCAAGCCCCTAGCGGGGGGGCGGGCACCGGGGAGCTGTTTTTT
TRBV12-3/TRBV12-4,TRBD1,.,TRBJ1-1,CASSWTGTEAFF,TGTGCCAGCAGTTGGACAGGGACTGAAGCTTTCTTT
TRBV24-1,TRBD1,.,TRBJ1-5,CATSDSGTGGGNQPQHF,TGTGCCACCAGTGACTCCGGGACAGGGGGGGGTAATCAGCCCCAGCATTTT
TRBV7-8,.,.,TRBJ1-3,CASSKTVSGNTIYF,TGTGCCAGCAGCAAAACAGTCTCTGGAAACACCATATATTTT
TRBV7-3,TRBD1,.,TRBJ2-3,CASSSGQETQYF,TGTGCCAGCAGCTCGGGACAGGAGACGCAGTATTTT
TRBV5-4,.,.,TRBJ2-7,CASSPVGGSTDYEQYF,TGTGCCAGCAGCCCGGTGGGGGGAAGTACCGACTACGAGCAGTACTTC
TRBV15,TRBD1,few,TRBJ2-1,CATSNPGQGVNEQFF,TGTGCCACCAGCAATCCGGGACAGGGTGTGAATGAGCAGTTCTTC
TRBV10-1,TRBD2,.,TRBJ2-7,CASSEAPGTSGSIGLGYEQYF,TGCGCCAGCAGTGAGGCCCCCGGGACTAGCGGGAGTATCGGCCTTGGCTACGAGCAGTACTTC